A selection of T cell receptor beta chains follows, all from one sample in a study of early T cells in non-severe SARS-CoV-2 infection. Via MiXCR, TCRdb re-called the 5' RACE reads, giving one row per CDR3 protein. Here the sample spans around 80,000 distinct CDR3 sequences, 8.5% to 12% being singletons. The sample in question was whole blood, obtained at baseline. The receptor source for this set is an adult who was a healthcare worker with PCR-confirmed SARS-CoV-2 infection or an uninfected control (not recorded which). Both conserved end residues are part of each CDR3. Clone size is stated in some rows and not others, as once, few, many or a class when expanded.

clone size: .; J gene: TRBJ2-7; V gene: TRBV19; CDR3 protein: CASTRGRLDEQYF
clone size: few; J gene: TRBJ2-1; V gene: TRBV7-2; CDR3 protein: CASSLDNRGNEQFF
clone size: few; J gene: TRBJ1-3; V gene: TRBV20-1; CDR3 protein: CSAPDRRSGNTIYF
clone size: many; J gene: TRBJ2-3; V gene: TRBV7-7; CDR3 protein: CASSEAGLTDTQYF
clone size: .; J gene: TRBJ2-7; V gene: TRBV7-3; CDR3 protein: CASSSMGEGYEQYF
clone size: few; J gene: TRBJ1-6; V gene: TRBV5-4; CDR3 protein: CASSLGTGTNSPLHF
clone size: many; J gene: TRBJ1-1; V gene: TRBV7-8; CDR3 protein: CASSLDKNTEAFF
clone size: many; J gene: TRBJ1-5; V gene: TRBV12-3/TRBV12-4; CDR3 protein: CASSKGLSNQPQHF
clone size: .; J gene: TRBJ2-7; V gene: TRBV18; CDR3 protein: CASSVSHSYEQYF
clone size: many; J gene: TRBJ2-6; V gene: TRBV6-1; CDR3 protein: CASSEWAGGQSGANVLTF
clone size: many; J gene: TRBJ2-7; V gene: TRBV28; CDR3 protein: CASSLFGQGSYEQYF
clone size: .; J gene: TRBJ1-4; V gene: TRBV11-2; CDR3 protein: CASSRKRAGATNEKLFF
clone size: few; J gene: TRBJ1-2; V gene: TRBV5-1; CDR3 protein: CASSRWGQGDTTNYGYTF
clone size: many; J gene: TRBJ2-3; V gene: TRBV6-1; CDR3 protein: CASSDLGSDTQYF
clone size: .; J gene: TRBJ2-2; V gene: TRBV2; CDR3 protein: CASSDYGNTGELFF
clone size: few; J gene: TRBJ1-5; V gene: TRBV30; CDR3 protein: CAWSVENSNQPQHF
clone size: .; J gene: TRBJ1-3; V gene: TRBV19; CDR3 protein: CATKDRGAGNTIYF
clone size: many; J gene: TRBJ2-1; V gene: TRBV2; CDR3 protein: CASDDGSQFF
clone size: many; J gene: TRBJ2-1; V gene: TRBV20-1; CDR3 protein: CSAPGRGGSSYNEQFF
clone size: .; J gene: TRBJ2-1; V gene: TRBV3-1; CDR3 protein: CASSHRYNEQFF
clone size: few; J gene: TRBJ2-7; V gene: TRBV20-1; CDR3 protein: CSARGARDPAYEQYF